This T cell receptor beta chain was sequenced during a study of early T cells in non-severe SARS-CoV-2 infection (dated by TCRdb to the early 2020s). With respect to the entire study: Because TCR sequencing relied on bulk RNA taken from unsorted whole blood, pairing of alpha and beta chains was not possible.

This clonotype was counted a few times. Its binding antigen is unknown. No quality values exist for individual bases; no much larger clone is one base distant. What the work shows at the level of the full study, not this receptor alone: VDJdb matching was skewed toward anti-spike CD8 responses and likely underestimated virus-specific expansions, missing private and CD4 specificities.

Including the terminal cysteine and phenylalanine, the CDR3 comprises 12 residues. CDR3 DNA only is kept here, 36 bases in frame from base 1. V loses 8 bases, J loses 8 bases, and the germline ends lie 15 bases apart. This was a case-control study nested in a cohort of healthcare workers in London, UK, who had nasopharyngeal swab PCR tests and blood samples taken every week. Healthcare workers were recruited during the week of the UK lockdown, between 23 and 31 March 2020, and followed weekly for up to roughly 15 weeks. Libraries were built with 5' RACE. Sequencing was carried out with a NextSeq 500. In the TCR library protocol, unique molecular identifiers were attached to individual cDNA molecules to correct for PCR bias and sequencing error. Sequencing covered both TCR alpha and beta chains, and within each sample the abundances of alpha and beta sequences were tightly co-correlated. The authors' pipeline ran thus. Decombinator V4 was used to annotate the V gene, J gene and CDR3 of the TCR sequences. TCRs were defined as expanded if a significant change between any two time points was detected under a Poisson model with p below 0.0001. TCR abundances were normalised to the total number of TCRs sequenced per sample and were expressed as counts per million. TRAV1-2 paired with TRAJ12, TRAJ20 or TRAJ33 defined MAIT TCRs, while TRAV10 paired with TRAJ18 defined iNKT TCRs. VDJdb, accessed 1 November 2021, was searched for CMV, EBV and SARS-CoV-2 annotated TCRs, with TCRs annotated for multiple antigens excluded. In-frame beta chains were kept once TCRdb had trimmed the public reads at Q25 with fastp and called clones with MiXCR. Rows with one shared CDR3 protein collapse into an entry with the most common genes and DNA. The V and J calls follow TCRdb's processing rather than the paper's. This sample holds tens of thousands of distinct CDR3 sequences; about 9.4% were observed only once. Jointly, the top ten make up just over 4.5% of the sample.

Specimen: whole blood. In this chain, TRBV12-3 or TRBV12-4 is recombined with TRBJ1-2, with a weak D call of TRBD1 (5 bases match). The sequence was obtained from an adult who was a healthcare worker with PCR-confirmed SARS-CoV-2 infection or an uninfected control (not recorded which). The CDR3 loop reads CASDGGDGGYTF. The DNA is TGTGCCAGCGACGGGGGGGATGGCGGCTACACCTTC.